The source of this T cell receptor (beta chain) is a study of blood T cells in healthy people across ages. With a J-beta primer mix and a sample-barcoded 5' primer, a second PCR ran about 6 to 11 cycles. Via MiXCR, TCRdb re-called the 5' RACE reads, giving one row per CDR3 protein. The sample holds about 780,000 distinct CDR3 sequences, about half seen once. This CDR3 comprises 16 residues. V lost 7 bases to trimming and J lost 3 bases; unmatched junction nucleotides: 16. Germline CDR1 DFQATT, CDR2 SNEGSKA (reference sequence). This sequence originates from a man aged 80 or over in good health. This sequence joins TRBV20-1 and TRBJ2-7; 9 positions match TRBD2. Sequencing was done on a sample of blood. This chain's CDR3 is CSVAPGASGTLYEQYF. The CDR3 nucleotides read TGCAGTGTAGCCCCCGGGGCTAGCGGGACCCTCTACGAGCAGTACTTC.